This T cell receptor beta chain was sequenced for a study of blood T cell repertoires in COVID-19. On the study more broadly: PBMCs, B-cell-depleted T cells, or T cells provided the cDNA or gDNA that made up the material.

V lost 3 bases and J 4 bases, leaving 13 bases between the germline ends. The CDR3 is 15 amino acids. Per the germline V gene, CDR1 is MDHEN and CDR2 is SYDVKM. In the study's own analysis: How many nucleated cells were present was estimated from reference gene primer amplification. The protocol was immunoSEQ multiplex PCR, while the TCRdb copy is restricted to in-frame clones and leaves out a portion. Clone size and V and J calls were adopted from that table, with D and trimming inferred from the DNA. The repertoire has 95,000 to 150,000 clones, around 80% of them found once; the top ten carry 4%. This clone was seen a few times.

The sequenced sample consisted of peripheral blood. The genes are TRBV28 and TRBJ2-1, with D tentatively TRBD2 (6 bases). The receptor's source is an elderly woman with acute or convalescent COVID-19. For the CDR3, the DNA is TGTGCCAGCAGTTTTACGGGAGAAGGATACAATGAGCAGTTCTTC. Its protein product is CASSFTGEGYNEQFF. Full variable domain (rest looked up from reference TRBV28 and TRBJ2-1): DVKVTQSSRYLVKRTGEKVFLECVQDMDHENMFWYRQDPGLGLRLIYFSYDVKMKEKGDIPEGYSVSREKKERFSLILESASTNQTSMYLCASSFTGEGYNEQFFGPGTRLTVL.